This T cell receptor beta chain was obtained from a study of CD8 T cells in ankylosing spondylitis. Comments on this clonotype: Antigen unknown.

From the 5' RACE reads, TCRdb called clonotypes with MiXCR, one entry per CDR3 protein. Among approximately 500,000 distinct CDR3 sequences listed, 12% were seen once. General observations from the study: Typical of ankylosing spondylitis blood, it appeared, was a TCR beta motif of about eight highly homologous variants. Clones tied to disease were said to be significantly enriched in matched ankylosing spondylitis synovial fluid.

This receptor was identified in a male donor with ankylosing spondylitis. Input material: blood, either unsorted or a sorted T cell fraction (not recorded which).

CDR3 nucleotides: TGTGCCAGCAGCTTATGGGTTGTGGGAGAGGGTACCCAGTACTTC. This encodes CASSLWVVGEGTQYF. The chain carries TRBV11-2 and TRBJ2-5; a possible D gene is TRBD2 (5 bases). This CDR3 contains 15 residues. Looked up from germline, CDR1 is SGHAT and CDR2 is FQNNGV. V lost 2 bases and J 8 bases, leaving 18 bases between the germline ends.